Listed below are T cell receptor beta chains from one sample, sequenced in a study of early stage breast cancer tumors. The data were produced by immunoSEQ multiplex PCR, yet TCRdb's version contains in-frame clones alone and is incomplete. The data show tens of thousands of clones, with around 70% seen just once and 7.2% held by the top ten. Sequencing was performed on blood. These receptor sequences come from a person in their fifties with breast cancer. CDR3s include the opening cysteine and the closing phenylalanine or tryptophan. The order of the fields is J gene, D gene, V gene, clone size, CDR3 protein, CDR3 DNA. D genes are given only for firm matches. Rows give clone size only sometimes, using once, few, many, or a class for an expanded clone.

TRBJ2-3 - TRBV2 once CASSDAGYSTDTQYF TGTGCCAGCAGCGATGCAGGGTACAGCACAGATACGCAGTATTTT
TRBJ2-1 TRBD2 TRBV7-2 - CASSKLADSYNEQFF TGTGCCAGCAGCAAACTAGCGGACTCCTACAATGAGCAGTTCTTC
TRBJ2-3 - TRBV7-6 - CASSLEAEDTQYF TGTGCCAGCAGCTTAGAAGCGGAAGATACGCAGTATTTT
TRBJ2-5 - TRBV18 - CASSPVLALGETQYF TGTGCCAGCTCACCGGTTCTAGCGCTTGGTGAGACCCAGTACTTC
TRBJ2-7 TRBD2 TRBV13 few CASSSGSRSYEQYF TGTGCCAGCAGCAGCGGGAGTAGGTCCTACGAGCAGTACTTC
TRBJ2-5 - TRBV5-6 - CASSRGETQYF TGTGCCAGCAGCCGCGGGGAGACCCAGTACTTC
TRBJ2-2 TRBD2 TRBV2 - CASRNERGDTGELFF TGTGCCAGCAGGAACGAGCGGGGGGACACCGGGGAGCTGTTTTTT
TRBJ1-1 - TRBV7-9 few CASTLEQPTEAFF TGTGCCAGCACTTTGGAACAGCCAACTGAAGCTTTCTTT
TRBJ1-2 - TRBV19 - CASSTLRGGEGGYTF TGTGCCAGTAGCACCTTGCGGGGTGGAGAAGGCGGCTACACCTTC
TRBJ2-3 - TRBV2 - CASSERGRGDTQYF TGTGCCAGCAGTGAGCGGGGGCGCGGAGATACGCAGTATTTT
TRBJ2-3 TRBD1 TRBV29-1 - CSTDRGLGDTQYF TGCAGCACTGACAGGGGCTTGGGAGATACGCAGTATTTT
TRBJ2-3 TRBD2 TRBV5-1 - CASSFGTSGGLDTQYF TGCGCCAGCAGCTTCGGGACTAGCGGGGGGTTAGATACGCAGTATTTT
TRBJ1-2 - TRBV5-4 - CASSAGTTYGYTF TGTGCCAGCAGCGCCGGGACAACCTATGGCTACACCTTC
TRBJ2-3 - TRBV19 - CASPTITDTQYF TGTGCCAGCCCTACGATCACAGATACGCAGTATTTT
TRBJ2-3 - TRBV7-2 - CASSLGRQGRGTQYF TGTGCCAGCAGCTTAGGGAGGCAGGGGAGGGGTACGCAGTATTTT
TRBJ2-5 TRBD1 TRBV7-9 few CASSPTYRRTGGEETQYF TGTGCCAGCAGCCCCACGTATAGAAGGACAGGGGGGGAAGAGACCCAGTACTTC
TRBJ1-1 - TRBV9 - CASSSRPGLGAEAFF TGTGCCAGCAGCTCGCGACCGGGACTGGGCGCTGAAGCTTTCTTT
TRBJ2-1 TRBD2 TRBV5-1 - CASSLLAGGGEQFF TGCGCCAGCAGCTTACTAGCGGGAGGGGGTGAGCAGTTCTTC
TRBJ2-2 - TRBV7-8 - CASSLLATGELFF TGTGCCAGCAGCCTGCTAGCGACCGGGGAGCTGTTTTTT
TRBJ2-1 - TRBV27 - CASLDLRGWSEQFF TGTGCCAGCTTAGACTTACGGGGGTGGAGTGAGCAGTTCTTC
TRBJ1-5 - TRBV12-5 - CASGLTGEISNQPQHF TGTGCTAGTGGTTTGACGGGGGAGATTAGCAATCAGCCCCAGCATTTT
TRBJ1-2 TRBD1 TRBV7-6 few CASRTPGQSGDGYTF TGTGCCAGCAGAACTCCGGGACAGTCGGGAGATGGCTACACCTTC
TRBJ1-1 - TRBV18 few CASSPRQLGDTEAFF TGTGCCAGCTCACCACGACAGCTAGGGGACACTGAAGCTTTCTTT
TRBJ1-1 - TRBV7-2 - CASSLAGTPEAFF TGTGCCAGCAGCTTAGCAGGGACACCTGAAGCTTTCTTT
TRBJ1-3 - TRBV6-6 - CASSYAAGRGNTIYF TGTGCCAGCAGTTACGCCGCAGGGCGAGGAAACACCATATATTTT
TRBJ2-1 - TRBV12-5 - CASGTGYLRNEQFF TGTGCTAGTGGGACGGGGTATCTTCGGAATGAGCAGTTCTTC
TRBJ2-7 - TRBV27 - CASSATRGTSYEQYF TGTGCCAGCAGTGCCACGAGGGGGACCTCCTACGAGCAGTACTTC
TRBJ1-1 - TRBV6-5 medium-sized CASIQQVPNEAFF TGTGCCAGCATTCAACAGGTCCCGAACGAAGCTTTCTTT
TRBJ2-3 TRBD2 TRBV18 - CASSPKLAAGRTDTQYF TGTGCCAGCTCACCAAAACTAGCGGCGGGTCGCACAGATACGCAGTATTTT